One and the same sample provided the 25 T cell receptor beta chains below, sequenced in a study of cytomegalovirus exposure and HLA in healthy donors (TCRdb year 2017). The library was produced with the immunoSEQ multiplex PCR assay. For the multiplex PCR, a mixture combining 60 forward primers for TCR Vbeta segments and 13 reverse primers for TCR Jbeta segments was used. As stored in TCRdb, this immuneACCESS dataset retains in-frame rearrangements with V and J assigned. A fraction of the clones does not appear; measured against another copy, unresolved V genes explain less than half of the discrepancy, and the remainder lacks a known reason. Recorded for this sample are 150,000 to 200,000 clones; around 80% of them occurred a single time. Jointly, the top ten make up about 2.1% of the sample. Sequences were obtained from PBMCs. The source is a man younger than 45 in good health and CMV-seronegative.

The CDR3 sequence is CASSLDGLAGVGDTQYF. CDR3 DNA: TGTGCCAGCAGCTTAGATGGACTAGCGGGAGTTGGGGATACGCAGTATTTT. This chain joins TRBV11-2 and TRBJ2-3; 13 positions agree with TRBD2. The germline gives CDR1 SGHAT, CDR2 FQNNGV. V gave up 0 bases and J gave up 6 bases; unmatched junction bases: 6. This CDR3 is 17 amino acids long.

The J gene is TRBJ2-1, the V gene TRBV27; 8 bases are a match to TRBD2. This CDR3 is built from 13 residues. V trimming: 8 bases; J trimming: 2 bases; junction bases outside the gene matches: 2. In germline, CDR1 is MNHEY, CDR2 SMNVEV (reference sequence). The CDR3 DNA is TGTGCCAGCGGACTAGCCCCCTACAATGAGCAGTTCTTC. Residues: CASGLAPYNEQFF.

This chain links TRBV5-1 with TRBJ2-3; no reliable D call. The length of the CDR3 is 13 residues. Trimming removed 5 bases from V and 4 bases from J, with 11 bases in between. Germline loops: CDR1 SGHRS, CDR2 YFSETQ. The CDR3 DNA reads TGCGCCAGCAGGCAGGAAGTTCCAGATACGCAGTATTTT. It translates to CASRQEVPDTQYF.

V gene TRBV19 combines with J gene TRBJ2-7, with 10 bases fitting TRBD2. The V gene's germline CDR1 is LNHDA and CDR2 SQIVND (reference sequence). The CDR3 sequence is 17 residues long. Losses at the gene ends were 3 bases for V and 2 bases for J; bases not matched to a gene: 10. The CDR3 DNA follows: TGTGCCAGTAGTATGCAAGCGGGAGGGCCCCTAGCCTACGAGCAGTACTTC. This encodes CASSMQAGGPLAYEQYF.

This sequence joins TRBV5-6 and TRBJ2-7; tentative D call: TRBD1 (5 bases). The CDR3 runs to 17 residues. Trimming removed 3 bases from V and 2 bases from J, with 21 bases in between. Per germline, CDR1 SGHDT and CDR2 YYEEEE. The CDR3 sequence is CASSSLSKMAGTYEQYF. The CDR3 nucleotides read TGTGCCAGCAGCTCCCTCTCCAAAATGGCAGGGACCTACGAGCAGTACTTC. Variable domain in full (rest from reference TRBV5-6 and TRBJ2-7): DAGVTQSPTHLIKTRGQQVTLRCSPKSGHDTVSWYQQALGQGPQFIFQYYEEEERQRGNFPDRFSGHQFPNYSSELNVNALLLGDSALYLCASSSLSKMAGTYEQYFGPGTRLTVT.

DNA of the CDR3: TGTGCCAGCAGCCTACTCGGGTCATCTAACTATGGCTACACCTTC. Translation: CASSLLGSSNYGYTF. The chain recombines TRBV5-5 with TRBJ1-2, with unresolved D. The germline CDR1 and CDR2 sequences are SGHKS and YYEKEE (reference sequence). This CDR3 spans 15 amino acids. Trimming removed 4 bases from V and 0 bases from J, with 13 bases in between.

The V gene is TRBV4-1, the J gene TRBJ2-7, with TRBD1 matching 8 bases. Trimming at V came to 5 bases and at J to 2 bases, leaving 5 bases not matched to a gene. The length of the CDR3 is 14 residues. Germline assignment: CDR1 MGHRA and CDR2 YSYEKL. The CDR3 bases are TGCGCCAGCAGCAGGACAGGGTCGGCCTACGAGCAGTACTTC. It yields the protein CASSRTGSAYEQYF.

The rearrangement links TRBV9 to TRBJ1-3; D is uncertain. The V gene lost 3 bases and the J gene lost 3 bases, with 10 bases spanning the gap. The germline CDR1 and CDR2 sequences are SGDLS and YYNGEE. The CDR3 loop spans 14 amino acids. CDR3 sequence: CASSALSLGNTIYF. CDR3 DNA sequence: TGTGCCAGCAGCGCCCTTAGCCTTGGAAACACCATATATTTT.

This chain connects TRBV5-4 to TRBJ1-2; 7 positions agree with TRBD1. In germline, CDR1 is SGHNT, CDR2 YYREEE (reference sequence). The J segment lost 5 bases and the V segment lost 1 base, leaving 2 bases of the junction unmatched. The CDR3 length is 13 residues. The CDR3 coding sequence is TGTGCCAGCAGCTTGCCACAGGGGTATGGCTACACCTTC. Translating it yields CASSLPQGYGYTF.

The chain joins TRBV18 to TRBJ1-2; no clear D gene. Germline assignment: CDR1 KGHSH and CDR2 LQKENI. The V end lost 3 bases, the J end lost 2 bases, and 10 bases lay between the germline ends. This CDR3 is built from 14 residues. Here the CDR3 reads CASSPEGPNYGYTF. The CDR3 DNA is TGTGCCAGCTCACCGGAGGGTCCAAACTATGGCTACACCTTC.

The chain uses TRBV7-2 and TRBJ2-2, with TRBD2 matching over 13 bases. The ends lost 8 bases at V and 2 bases at J; junction bases unmatched: 2. The CDR3 consists of 15 residues. Germline V gene data show CDR1 as SGHTA and CDR2 as FQGNSA. CDR3 sequence: CASGLAGVNTGELFF. In DNA form, the CDR3 reads TGTGCCAGCGGACTAGCGGGAGTTAACACCGGGGAGCTGTTTTTT.

The V gene is TRBV5-5, the J gene TRBJ1-5; D is ambiguous. This CDR3 spans 16 amino acids. CDR1 SGHKS and CDR2 YYEKEE come from the germline V gene (reference sequence). Trimming removed 4 bases at V and 0 bases at J, with 14 bases between. The chain's CDR3 is CASSPRESHSNQPQHF. The CDR3 nucleotides read TGTGCCAGCAGCCCGAGGGAGAGCCATAGCAATCAGCCCCAGCATTTT. Combining the CDR3 with reference TRBV5-5 and TRBJ1-5 gives the whole variable domain DAGVTQSPTHLIKTRGQQVTLRCSPISGHKSVSWYQQVLGQGPQFIFQYYEKEERGRGNFPDRFSARQFPNYSSELNVNALLLGDSALYLCASSPRESHSNQPQHFGDGTRLSIL.

Points on this clone: Other nucleotide sequences in the sample specify the same CDR3. V gene TRBV7-3 combines with J gene TRBJ1-4, with 9 bases lining up with TRBD1. The CDR3 extends over 15 amino acids. CDR1 is SGHTA and CDR2 is FQGTGA in the germline V gene. The trim removed 0 bases at V and 4 bases at J, leaving 0 bases unmatched. The CDR3 region has the DNA TGTGCCAGCAGCTTAACGGGACAGGGTAATGAAAAACTGTTTTTT. Its translation: CASSLTGQGNEKLFF.

The chain employs TRBV10-3 and TRBJ1-1, with 10 bases fitting TRBD1. Germline values: CDR1 ENHRY, CDR2 SYGVKD. The CDR3 is 15 amino acids. J was trimmed by 6 bases and V by 6 bases; bases with no gene match: 10. The CDR3 DNA reads TGTGCCATCAGCCGCGACAGGGGGCCGCCCTCTGAAGCTTTCTTT. Translation: CAISRDRGPPSEAFF.

The CDR3 loop is CASSGFGAGETQYF. CDR3 coding DNA: TGTGCCAGCAGCGGGTTCGGGGCGGGGGAGACCCAGTACTTC. The V gene is TRBV7-8, the J gene TRBJ2-5, with D tentatively TRBD2 (6 bases). Germline CDR1 reads SGHVS; CDR2 reads FQNEAQ. The CDR3 loop spans 14 amino acids. V was trimmed by 5 bases and J by 5 bases, leaving 15 bases between them.

V gene TRBV25-1 combines with J gene TRBJ1-1, with D unclear. Trimming pared 5 bases from V and 1 base from J, leaving 8 bases between. The CDR3 runs to 13 residues. The germline CDR1 and CDR2 sequences are MGHDK and SYGVNS. The CDR3, as DNA: TGTGCCAGCAGTATATCTTCGAACACTGAAGCTTTCTTT. Encoded protein: CASSISSNTEAFF.

V usage is TRBV2 and J usage is TRBJ2-3; D call uncertain. V lost 3 bases and J 2 bases, leaving 12 bases between the germline ends. There are 15 residues in the CDR3. CDR1 is SNHLY and CDR2 is FYNNEI in the germline V gene. This CDR3 reads CASSDSRGVTDTQYF. The DNA of the CDR3 is TGTGCCAGCAGTGATAGTCGCGGCGTCACAGATACGCAGTATTTT.

The chain is built from TRBV4-1 and TRBJ1-4; possible D gene TRBD1, 5 bases. Trimming cost V 0 bases and J 3 bases, with 23 bases left between them. CDR1 MGHRA and CDR2 YSYEKL come from the germline V gene. This CDR3 is built from 20 residues. CDR3 DNA sequence: TGCGCCAGCAGCCAAGACGGCCGGGGGACCCCGAGGGCCCCTAATGAAAAACTGTTTTTT. It yields the protein CASSQDGRGTPRAPNEKLFF.

This chain uses TRBV7-3 with TRBJ1-6, with 9 bases matching TRBD1. Germline CDR1 and CDR2: SGHTA and FQGTGA. The CDR3 extends over 14 amino acids. After removal of 5 bases from V and 9 bases from J, the junction contained 5 bases not matched to a gene. The CDR3 loop reads CASSNGQGSSPLHF. The CDR3 bases are TGTGCCAGCAGCAACGGACAGGGGTCTTCACCCCTCCACTTT.

The chain recombines TRBV7-9 with TRBJ2-2, with 15 bases fitting TRBD2. The length of the CDR3 is 16 residues. From germline, CDR1 is SEHNR and CDR2 FQNEAQ (reference sequence). V lost 4 bases to trimming and J lost 6 bases; unmatched junction nucleotides: 3. CDR3 coding DNA: TGTGCCAGCAGCTCCGGACTAGCGGGAGGGCCCGGGGAGCTGTTTTTT. This encodes CASSSGLAGGPGELFF. Together with reference TRBV7-9 and TRBJ2-2, the CDR3 gives the full variable domain: DTGVSQNPRHKITKRGQNVTFRCDPISEHNRLYWYRQTLGQGPEFLTYFQNEAQLEKSRLLSDRFSAERPKGSFSTLEIQRTEQGDSAMYLCASSSGLAGGPGELFFGEGSRLTVL.

The chain couples TRBV28 to TRBJ1-5; TRBD1 agrees at 10 bases. J gave up 7 bases and V 7 bases, and 10 bases lay outside the gene matches. Germline V CDR1 and CDR2: MDHEN, SYDVKM. The CDR3 has 15 residues. The CDR3 DNA follows: TGTGCCAGCACCCACGACAGGGGGCTAGAGCAGCCCCAGCATTTT. The encoded protein is CASTHDRGLEQPQHF. Drawing the rest from reference TRBV28 and TRBJ1-5, the complete variable domain is DVKVTQSSRYLVKRTGEKVFLECVQDMDHENMFWYRQDPGLGLRLIYFSYDVKMKEKGDIPEGYSVSREKKERFSLILESASTNQTSMYLCASTHDRGLEQPQHFGDGTRLSIL.

V usage is TRBV5-4 and J usage is TRBJ2-3; D call uncertain. V gave up 9 bases and J gave up 3 bases, with 8 bases separating them. CDR3 length equals 11 residues. CDR1 and CDR2 (germline): SGHNT, YYREEE (reference sequence). CDR3 nucleotide sequence: TGTGCCACCTCCGGTACAGATACGCAGTATTTT. Encoded protein: CATSGTDTQYF.

V usage is TRBV5-1 and J usage is TRBJ2-5; D remains unclear. The closer fit of TRBJ2-7 to the DNA end suggests the J call may be wrong. The CDR3 contains 12 residues. CDR1 is SGHRS and CDR2 is YFSETQ in the germline V gene. DNA for the CDR3: TGCGCCAGCAGCTTGTGGGGCTACGAGCAGTACTTC. It is translated as CASSLWGYEQYF.

The rearrangement links TRBV11-2 to TRBJ2-7; 7 nucleotides align to TRBD1. Germline-derived CDR1 and CDR2 are SGHAT and FQNNGV. V was pared by 5 bases and J by 3 bases, with 13 bases of the junction left unmatched. CDR3 length equals 16 residues. CDR3 amino acids: CASSPRTGDTLYEQYF. The CDR3 coding sequence is TGTGCCAGCAGCCCCCGGACAGGCGACACACTCTACGAGCAGTACTTC.

The V gene is TRBV25-1, the J gene TRBJ2-1, with 11 bases identical to TRBD2. This CDR3 contains 18 residues. The germline CDR1 and CDR2 sequences are MGHDK and SYGVNS. Trimming removed 5 bases from V and 0 bases from J; junction bases left unmatched: 9. The CDR3 bases are TGTGCCAGCAGTAGTCTAGCGGGAGGTAAGAGCTCCTACAATGAGCAGTTCTTC. This encodes CASSSLAGGKSSYNEQFF. The whole variable domain, remainder taken from reference TRBV25-1 and TRBJ2-1, is EADIYQTPRYLVIGTGKKITLECSQTMGHDKMYWYQQDPGMELHLIHYSYGVNSTEKGDLSSESTVSRIRTEHFPLTLESARPSHTSQYLCASSSLAGGKSSYNEQFFGPGTRLTVL.